Here is one T cell receptor beta chain with its context. Its antigen is still unknown. Base qualities are not provided; no much larger clone lies one nucleotide away. The record originates from a study of shared clonotypes between healthy human individuals (dated by TCRdb to 2019 to 2021). For the study in its entirety: The cohort included three men and a couple of women between 18 and 49 years of age. Leukapheresis yielded between about 0.85 and 9 billion PBMCs per donor. Per donor, three plates each were used for CD4 naive and CD4 memory, two for CD8 naive, and one for CD8 memory. To estimate repertoire size and how much clonotypes are shared between individuals, the study performed deep sequencing of blood TCR repertoires from a few healthy adults. Libraries were prepared and TCR repertoires were sequenced by different laboratories using diverse techniques, in order to increase sequencing depth and limit assay-specific biases. The full study reports these points: Sampling was limited to blood, and TCR repertoires in tissue likely differ from TCR repertoires in blood. Across a few donors, roughly 5.1% of naive CD4, around 3.3% of naive CD8, 2.3% of memory CD4, and 0.4% to 0.45% of memory CD8 clonotypes were shared. Because the study included only a small number of donors, the genetic and exposure-history diversity represented was limited. Estimated clonotype richness was generally larger for naive than for memory subsets. Even with the large sequencing depth, rarefaction of the sorted-subset datasets indicated that sequencing was incomplete. Clonotypes shared by all four sorted-subset donors showed higher generation probabilities than non-shared clonotypes. Pairwise subsampling led to the expectation that sequencing depth would affect the degree of clonotype sharing among donors.

Reading from cysteine to phenylalanine, the CDR3 counts 13 amino acids. Only the CDR3 DNA stays, 39 bases, in frame from base 1. The germline V end is reduced by 4 bases and the J end by 7 bases; junction bases left unmatched: 4. CDR1 and CDR2 (PRHDT, FYEKMQ) derive from the germline V gene (reference sequence). For the CD8 naive samples, CD45RO-negative cells were positively selected for CCR7, yielding a CD45RA+CCR7+ population from which TemRA cells were excluded. The donors were healthy, HIV-negative adults with no recently reported acute infections or vaccinations. All donors were Caucasian adults living in Nashville, Tennessee, USA. After blood collection by leukapheresis, PBMCs were isolated using Ficoll-Histopaque density gradient centrifugation and then cryopreserved in the vapor phase of liquid nitrogen. Analytical flow cytometry was used to check the purity and quantity of every magnetically sorted T cell population. Genomic DNA was isolated from each sorted fraction and quantified by UV absorbance on a Nanodrop 2000c.

Using the deep immunoSEQ assay, TCR CDR3 regions were amplified from genomic DNA by multiplex PCR. Extracted genomic DNA from each cell subset was distributed evenly across all wells of several immunoSEQ 96-well plates, and each plate was treated as a replicate. For sorted subsets, around 200 ng genomic DNA, equal to some 30,000 T cell genomes, was loaded into each replicate PCR. Purified libraries were measured with a Qubit 3.0 fluorometer, size-checked on a Bioanalyzer 2100, and measured again with the KAPA Library Quantification kit. Every immunoSEQ 96-well plate was sequenced on a dedicated single-read 150-cycle Illumina NextSeq 550 flow cell. The paper's processing steps were these. The immunoSEQ output contained only junctional sequences without quality scores, so filtering could not match that applied to full-length reads. To assign V/J genes and CDR3, sequences were annotated using PyIR, a Python wrapper for IgBLAST v1.9, with IMGT germline references. Reads were removed for weak V/J assignments (E-value above 1e-6), missing CDR3, stop codons, out-of-frame junctions, or ambiguous translated residues. A V3J clonotype was defined by an identical inferred V gene, J gene, and CDR3 amino acid sequence. Percentage overlap between repertoires was computed as shared unique clonotypes divided by the size of the smaller repertoire. Richness of each repertoire was evaluated using RTK rarefaction, the Chao1 estimator, and Recon v2.1 estimates of unobserved clonotypes. Generation probabilities were computed with OLGA for all TCRbeta clonotypes obtained by the gDNA method from several donors. The clones in this table, taken by TCRdb from immuneACCESS, are in-frame only. Not every clone is retained; where verified, under half of the shortfall comes from an unresolved V gene, and the cause of the rest is unknown. V, J and clone size are taken as reported in that table, and D and trimming were inferred from the DNA itself. This sample comprises around 560,000 clones, roughly 95% of them detected only once. Together, the top ten hold about 0.11% of the sample.

The sequenced material came from naive CD8+ T cells sorted from blood. This sample's cell subset or site label indicates: CD45RA+CCR7+. Here the chain combines TRBV13 and TRBJ1-2; the junction holds 9 bases that match TRBD1. The TCR was taken from a woman aged 25-40 years in good health. The CDR3 protein sequence reads: CASSSTGGTGYTF. The DNA is as follows: TGTGCCAGCAGCTCGACAGGGGGTACTGGCTACACCTTC.